This T cell receptor (beta chain) was recorded in a study of cytomegalovirus exposure and HLA in healthy donors. Study as a whole: The 120 validation repertoires and the approximately 670 first-cohort repertoires shared a platform, a later analysis reported.

Profiled with immunoSEQ multiplex PCR; TCRdb holds only in-frame clones, not every one. The sample has about 140,000 clones; around nine tenths are singletons. The study's findings and limits: Subsequent analysis revealed that first-cohort TCR clusters tended to co-occur in the approximately 120 validation repertoires.

From germline, CDR1 is MRHNA and CDR2 SNTAGT. This CDR3 spans 16 amino acids. The V gene lost 0 bases and the J gene lost 1 base, with 10 bases spanning the gap. Donors came from a validation cohort of over a hundred subjects, distinct from the first 666-subject cohort. This clone came up once. The antigen is unknown. The sequence was obtained from a man aged 18 to 30 in good health and CMV-seropositive. This chain joins TRBV6-4 and TRBJ2-1; D is perhaps TRBD2 (6 bases). Sequencing was carried out using PBMCs. CDR3 sequence (DNA): TGTGCCAGCAGTGACTCGGCGGGACGTTCCTACAATGAGCAGTTCTTC. Amino acid sequence: CASSDSAGRSYNEQFF.